One and the same sample provided the 7 T cell receptor beta chains below, sequenced in a study of control samples from healthy donors and cancer patients. Assay: immunoSEQ multiplex PCR; the TCRdb copy retains only in-frame clones and omits some. The sample includes roughly 140,000 clones, over 90% of them seen just once. The sequenced sample was blood. The receptors originated from a man aged 50 to 60 in good health.

This chain connects TRBV24-1 to TRBJ2-7; the D gene is possibly TRBD1 (6 bases). Between the trimmed V and J ends, which lost 3 bases and 11 bases, there was a span of 13 bases. Germline CDR1 reads KGHDR; CDR2 reads SFDVKD. The CDR3 has 12 residues. The CDR3 is CATSDDGGLEYF. Here the CDR3 DNA reads TGTGCCACCAGTGATGATGGGGGCTTGGAGTACTTC.

The rearrangement joins TRBV7-8 to TRBJ2-1, with D possibly TRBD2 on 6 matching bases. V lost 3 bases to trimming and J lost 8 bases, with 14 bases between them. The germline V gene encodes CDR1 SGHVS and CDR2 FQNEAQ. This CDR3 has 14 residues. Here the CDR3 reads CASSLRREWDEQFF. Written as DNA, the CDR3 is TGTGCCAGCAGCTTGCGGAGGGAATGGGATGAGCAGTTCTTC.

The chain links TRBV24-1 to TRBJ1-5; D unresolved. This CDR3 spans 16 amino acids. Germline V gene sequence: CDR1 KGHDR, CDR2 SFDVKD. V was shortened by 7 bases and J by 2 bases, with 17 bases between the two germline ends. DNA for the CDR3: TGTGCCACCAGCGACGGGCTCGGCAGGCGCAATCAGCCCCAGCATTTT. It yields the protein CATSDGLGRRNQPQHF.

The V and J genes are TRBV11-2 and TRBJ2-7; D might be TRBD2 (5 bases). Germline V lookup: CDR1 SGHAT, CDR2 FQNNGV. The CDR3 is 14 residues long. Trimming shortened V by 0 bases and J by 6 bases, and 12 bases separated the two germline ends. The chain's CDR3 is CASSLEVGAGEQYF. The CDR3 coding sequence is TGTGCCAGCAGCTTAGAGGTGGGAGCCGGCGAGCAGTACTTC.

In this sample, this clone turned up a few times. The gene calls are TRBV6-1 and TRBJ1-5, with TRBD1 matching 7 bases. The germline CDR1 and CDR2 sequences are MNHNS and SASEGT. Trimming cost V 2 bases and J 5 bases; bases outside gene matches: 9. This CDR3 spans 16 amino acids. The CDR3 sequence: CASSEMWDSLDQPQHF. CDR3 coding DNA: TGTGCCAGCAGTGAAATGTGGGACAGTCTGGATCAGCCCCAGCATTTT.

The chain combines TRBV30 with TRBJ1-5; D perhaps matches TRBD1 (5 bases). Trimming removed 0 bases from V and 7 bases from J, with 10 bases in between. Germline-derived CDR1 and CDR2 are GTSNPN and SVGIG (reference sequence). The CDR3 is 13 amino acids. CDR3 DNA sequence: TGTGCCTGGAGTGTACGGGGGAGCCAGCCCCAGCATTTT. Amino acid sequence: CAWSVRGSQPQHF.

The V and J genes are TRBV3-1 (or the pseudogene TRBV3-2) and TRBJ2-5; 9 bases map to TRBD2. The length of the CDR3 is 15 residues. With V trimmed by 4 bases and J by 5 bases, 8 bases remained unmatched. Germline V gene data show CDR1 as LGHDT and CDR2 as YNNKEL (reference sequence). The CDR3 DNA reads TGTGCCAGCAGCCTCTGGGGCGGGAGGGATGAGACCCAGTACTTC. This encodes CASSLWGGRDETQYF.